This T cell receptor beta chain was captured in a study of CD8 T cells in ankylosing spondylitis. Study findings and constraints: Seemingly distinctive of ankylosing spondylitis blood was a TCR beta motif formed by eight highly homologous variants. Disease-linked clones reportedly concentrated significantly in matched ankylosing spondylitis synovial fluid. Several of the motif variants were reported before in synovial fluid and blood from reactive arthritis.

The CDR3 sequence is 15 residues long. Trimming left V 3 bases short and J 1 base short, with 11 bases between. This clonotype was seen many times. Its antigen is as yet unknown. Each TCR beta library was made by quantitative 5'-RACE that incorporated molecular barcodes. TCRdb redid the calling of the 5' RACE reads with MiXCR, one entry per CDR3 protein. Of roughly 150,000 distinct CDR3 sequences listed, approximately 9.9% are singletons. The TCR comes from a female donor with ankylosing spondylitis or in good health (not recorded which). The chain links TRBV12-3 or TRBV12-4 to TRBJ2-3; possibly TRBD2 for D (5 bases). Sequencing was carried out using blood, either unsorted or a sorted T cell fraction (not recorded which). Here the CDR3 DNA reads TGTGCCAGCAGTTTGGACTTCCTCCGCACAGATACGCAGTATTTT. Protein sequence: CASSLDFLRTDTQYF.